The 9 T cell receptor beta chains below come from one sample, sequenced in a study of T-cell reconstitution after alpha-beta-depleted transplantation in children. TCRbeta library construction was performed incorporating unique molecular identifiers. From the PCR reads, TCRdb called clonotypes with MiXCR, one entry per CDR3 protein. The sample shows roughly 590,000 distinct CDR3 sequences, roughly 17% of them seen only once. The sample here was PBMCs from the stem cell graft donor, taken from the stem cell graft. These TCRs come from a human donor who donated a stem cell graft to a child with acute myeloid leukemia.

This clonotype was picked up many times. The chain joins TRBV20-1 to TRBJ1-5; D may be TRBD1 (6 bases). The CDR3 consists of 15 residues. Germline V lookup: CDR1 DFQATT, CDR2 SNEGSKA (reference sequence). Trimming left V 2 bases short and J 3 bases short, with 14 bases between. CDR3 DNA: TGCAGTGCTAGATTCTCCGACAGGATCAATCAGCCCCAGCATTTT. It is translated as CSARFSDRINQPQHF.

The rearrangement uses TRBV5-1 and TRBJ2-3; 8 nucleotides line up with TRBD2. V gave up 5 bases and J gave up 4 bases; unmatched junction bases: 9. Germline loops: CDR1 SGHRS, CDR2 YFSETQ. This CDR3 region has 15 residues. For the CDR3, the DNA is TGCGCCAGCAGTAATGGCGGGGGGCCCCCAGATACGCAGTATTTT. Its protein is CASSNGGGPPDTQYF.

This rearrangement joins TRBV7-2 to TRBJ1-2; D possibly corresponds to TRBD1 (5 bases). From germline, CDR1 is SGHTA and CDR2 FQGNSA. This CDR3 region has 16 residues. V was clipped by 4 bases and J by 0 bases, with 15 bases between them. CDR3 protein: CASSSSSGTANYGYTF. DNA of the CDR3: TGTGCCAGCAGCTCTTCTTCCGGGACGGCTAACTATGGCTACACCTTC.

The genes are TRBV7-2 and TRBJ1-1; D is possibly TRBD1 (6 bases). This CDR3 contains 15 residues. The germline V gene has CDR1 SGHTA and CDR2 FQGNSA. V dropped 3 bases and J dropped 8 bases, with 19 bases sitting between them. The CDR3 bases are TGTGCCAGCAGCTTCGGGCAGGGGCTCGGGAGGGAAGCTTTCTTT. This codes for CASSFGQGLGREAFF.

This clonotype was counted at least ten times. A much larger clone differs from this one at a single base, so this may be a read error. The chain combines TRBV7-2 with TRBJ2-7, with D unclear. With 1 base removed from V and 1 base from J, the gap between germline ends came to 5 bases. CDR3 length: 13 residues. Germline assignment: CDR1 SGHTA and CDR2 FQGNSA. This CDR3 reads CASSLEQSYEQYF. Written as DNA, the CDR3 is TGTGCCAGCAGCTTAGAACAGTCCTACGAGCAGTACTTC.

The rearrangement joins TRBV23-1 to TRBJ1-4; 8 positions agree with TRBD1. TRBV23-1 is labeled an ORF, and its function is uncertain. J was trimmed by 6 bases and V by 6 bases; bases with no gene match: 3. The CDR3 sequence is 13 residues long. DNA of the CDR3: TGCGCCAGCAGGGACAGGGTCTATGAAAAACTGTTTTTT. It yields the protein CASRDRVYEKLFF.

This clonotype was seen a handful of times. The rearrangement uses TRBV5-1 and TRBJ2-5, with 10 bases matching TRBD2. The CDR3 contains 15 residues. Per the germline V gene, CDR1 is SGHRS and CDR2 is YFSETQ. J was trimmed by 3 bases and V by 1 base; bases with no gene match: 3. The CDR3, as DNA: TGCGCCAGCAGCTTGCAGCGGGGGGGCGAAGAGACCCAGTACTTC. Residues: CASSLQRGGEETQYF.

Comments on this clonotype: Possible read error: a much larger clone is one base away. The genes are TRBV20-1 and TRBJ2-5; the D is unclear. The CDR3 is 16 amino acids. Germline CDR1 reads DFQATT; CDR2 reads SNEGSKA (reference sequence). For the CDR3, the DNA is TGCAGTGCTAGAGAGTTAGGTGGCACCTTCGAGGAGACCCAGCACTTC. Amino acid sequence: CSARELGGTFEETQHF.

This clonotype was seen many times. V usage is TRBV27 and J usage is TRBJ2-7; 9 bases fit TRBD1. CDR1 is MNHEY and CDR2 is SMNVEV in the germline V gene (reference sequence). The CDR3 spans 15 residues. J lost 0 bases, V lost 5 bases, and 5 bases had no gene match. In DNA form, the CDR3 reads TGTGCCAGCAGTACCGGGACAGGGTACTCCTACGAGCAGTACTTC. Protein: CASSTGTGYSYEQYF.